These 4 T cell receptor beta chains share one sample of origin, sequenced in a study of cytomegalovirus exposure and HLA in healthy donors. Sequencing used immunoSEQ multiplex PCR; TCRdb keeps in-frame clones, though not all of them. The sample comprises 200,000 to 300,000 clones, about 90% of which are singletons, and around 3.3% rests with the top ten. Sequenced sample: PBMCs. Receptors originate from a woman aged 25 to 45 in good health and CMV-seronegative.

CDR3 loop: CASSLGWRGGNEQFF. In DNA form, the CDR3 reads TGTGCCAGCAGCTTAGGCTGGCGGGGCGGTAATGAGCAGTTCTTC. J is TRBJ2-1 and V is TRBV13; D might be TRBD2 (6 bases). The V end was cut by 0 bases, the J end by 7 bases, with 13 bases between. CDR3 length: 15 residues. Per germline, CDR1 PRHDT and CDR2 FYEKMQ (reference sequence).

The chain has TRBV7-9 and TRBJ2-1; 7 positions match TRBD1. The V gene's germline CDR1 is SEHNR and CDR2 FQNEAQ (reference sequence). The CDR3 has 17 amino acids. The ends lost 1 base at V and 3 bases at J; junction bases unmatched: 9. The CDR3: CASSLGYRGHHYNEQFF. CDR3 in DNA: TGTGCCAGCAGCTTAGGCTACAGGGGCCACCACTACAATGAGCAGTTCTTC.

A single count supports this clone. CDR3 in DNA: TGTGCCAGCAGCTTAGGCTCAAGGGGACCCGGACTAAATGAGCAGTTCTTC. This codes for CASSLGSRGPGLNEQFF. This chain connects TRBV7-9 to TRBJ2-1, with TRBD2 as a possible D gene (6 bases). The CDR3 covers 17 residues. Trimming cost V 1 base and J 7 bases, with 20 bases left between them. Germline V gives CDR1 SEHNR, CDR2 FQNEAQ (reference sequence). Complete variable domain (other parts from reference TRBV7-9 and TRBJ2-1): DTGVSQNPRHKITKRGQNVTFRCDPISEHNRLYWYRQTLGQGPEFLTYFQNEAQLEKSRLLSDRFSAERPKGSFSTLEIQRTEQGDSAMYLCASSLGSRGPGLNEQFFGPGTRLTVL.

In its sample, this clone was seen once. The V call is TRBV5-1, the J call TRBJ2-1; D gene unclear. With 6 bases removed from V and 14 bases from J, the gap between germline ends came to 15 bases. The germline V gene has CDR1 SGHRS and CDR2 YFSETQ. The CDR3 totals 11 residues. This CDR3 is CASTLSGEEFF. CDR3 nucleotide sequence: TGCGCCAGCACCCTTTCTGGAGAGGAGTTCTTC. The full variable domain, in which reference TRBV5-1 and TRBJ2-1 provide the parts outside the CDR3, is KAGVTQTPRYLIKTRGQQVTLSCSPISGHRSVSWYQQTPGQGLQFLFEYFSETQRNKGNFPGRFSGRQFSNSRSEMNVSTLELGDSALYLCASTLSGEEFFGPGTRLTVL.